The 26 T cell receptor beta chains presented below share a single source sample, sequenced in a study of blood T cell repertoires in COVID-19. Only in-frame clones appear in the TCRdb table, and some are missing; sequencing was by immunoSEQ multiplex PCR. This sample has 120,000 or so clones, with just under 80% found just once. Material for sequencing was peripheral blood. These receptors all come from a human donor in a cohort sampled during active COVID-19.

The chain combines TRBV3-1 (or the pseudogene TRBV3-2) with TRBJ2-2, with D possibly TRBD1 on 5 matching bases. Trimming cost V 4 bases and J 0 bases, with 21 bases left between them. Germline CDR1 reads LGHDT; CDR2 reads YNNKEL (reference sequence). This CDR3 comprises 19 residues. The CDR3 is CASSLRIRQRQSNTGELFF. The DNA for the CDR3 is TGTGCCAGCAGCCTCCGAATTCGCCAAAGACAGTCGAACACCGGGGAGCTGTTTTTT.

The genes are TRBV5-6 and TRBJ1-2; tentative D call: TRBD1 (5 bases). This CDR3 is built from 16 residues. V shed 4 bases and J shed 7 bases, with 23 bases lying between them. Germline CDR1 and CDR2: SGHDT and YYEEEE. In DNA, the CDR3 is TGTGCCAGCAGCGAGGGGAGGTTAGGGCATCAGCGTGGCTACACCTTC. Translation gives CASSEGRLGHQRGYTF.

This chain uses TRBV2 with TRBJ1-6; D is perhaps TRBD1 (5 bases). Germline V gene sequence: CDR1 SNHLY, CDR2 FYNNEI. Trimming took 4 bases from V and 9 from J, leaving 16 bases between them. The CDR3 consists of 15 residues. The CDR3 is CASSAIKGYGSPLHF. Written as DNA, the CDR3 is TGTGCCAGCAGTGCCATTAAGGGGTACGGTTCACCCCTCCACTTT.

This rearrangement joins TRBV19 to TRBJ1-4; no clear D gene. This CDR3 has 15 residues. Trimming shortened V by 3 bases and J by 3 bases, and 11 bases separated the two germline ends. The germline V gene has CDR1 LNHDA and CDR2 SQIVND (reference sequence). In nucleotides, the CDR3 is TGTGCCAGTAGTATCCTGTTCGGGGCTAATGAAAAACTGTTTTTT. This encodes CASSILFGANEKLFF.

The rearrangement uses TRBV18 and TRBJ2-7; TRBD2 matches 7 bases. The V gene's germline CDR1 is KGHSH and CDR2 LQKENI. Trimming took 3 bases from V and 3 from J; bases not matched to a gene: 8. The CDR3 length is 15 residues. CDR3 loop: CASSPFRGEGYEQYF. CDR3 nucleotide sequence: TGTGCCAGCTCACCGTTCCGTGGGGAGGGCTACGAGCAGTACTTC.

This chain links TRBV7-2 with TRBJ1-1, with TRBD1 identical over 8 bases. After removal of 0 bases from V and 7 bases from J, the junction contained 13 bases not matched to a gene. CDR3 length equals 17 residues. CDR1 is SGHTA, CDR2 FQGNSA, per germline. The CDR3 loop is CASSLAYQQGARDEAFF. The CDR3 nucleotides read TGTGCCAGCAGCTTAGCCTATCAGCAGGGGGCGCGGGATGAAGCTTTCTTT.

V usage is TRBV5-1 and J usage is TRBJ1-1; possible D gene TRBD1, 6 bases. Trimming removed 4 bases from V and 0 bases from J, with 16 bases in between. The CDR3 runs 16 residues. The germline gives CDR1 SGHRS, CDR2 YFSETQ. The CDR3 DNA reads TGCGCCAGCAGCCTAAAGGGGGAATTATTGAACACTGAAGCTTTCTTT. This gives the protein CASSLKGELLNTEAFF.

The chain combines TRBV28 with TRBJ2-7; 11 bases are shared with TRBD1. The CDR3 runs to 14 residues. Germline values: CDR1 MDHEN, CDR2 SYDVKM. The J segment lost 3 bases and the V segment lost 6 bases, leaving 4 bases of the junction unmatched. The CDR3 DNA reads as TGTGCCAGCAGGGACAGGGGGCGCGACTACGAGCAGTACTTC. It encodes CASRDRGRDYEQYF. Full variable domain (missing parts from reference TRBV28 and TRBJ2-7): DVKVTQSSRYLVKRTGEKVFLECVQDMDHENMFWYRQDPGLGLRLIYFSYDVKMKEKGDIPEGYSVSREKKERFSLILESASTNQTSMYLCASRDRGRDYEQYFGPGTRLTVT.

The rearrangement joins TRBV30 to TRBJ2-6, with 8 nucleotides matching TRBD2. With 2 bases clipped from V and 4 bases from J, the junction kept 1 base outside the gene matches. Germline lookup yields CDR1 GTSNPN and CDR2 SVGIG (reference sequence). The CDR3 has 14 amino acids. CDR3 region: CAWSSGSGANVLTF. As DNA, the CDR3 is TGTGCCTGGAGTAGCGGGAGCGGGGCCAACGTCCTGACTTTC.

The chain carries TRBV13 and TRBJ1-2; the D gene is possibly TRBD1 (6 bases). The CDR3 is 14 residues long. Germline CDR1 is PRHDT and CDR2 is FYEKMQ (reference sequence). V lost 4 bases and J lost 1, with 10 bases in between. CDR3 coding DNA: TGTGCCAGCAGCTCCAGGACAGATAACTATGGCTACACCTTC. It is translated as CASSSRTDNYGYTF.

The chain employs TRBV2 and TRBJ1-2; 7 bases match TRBD1. The CDR3 length is 15 residues. Trimming took 3 bases from V and 4 from J; bases not matched to a gene: 8. Germline CDR1 is SNHLY and CDR2 is FYNNEI. The CDR3 DNA reads TGTGCCAGCAGTGAGGCGGACAGGAGCATCTATGGCTACACCTTC. It specifies CASSEADRSIYGYTF.

The rearrangement links TRBV4-3 to TRBJ2-3, with D maybe TRBD2 (6 bases). The germline V gene has CDR1 LGHNA and CDR2 YSLEER. The length of the CDR3 is 17 residues. V lost 4 bases and J 0 bases, leaving 17 bases between the germline ends. For the CDR3, the DNA is TGCGCCAGCAGCCCGACGGGACTTGGACTTAGCACAGATACGCAGTATTTT. Residues: CASSPTGLGLSTDTQYF.

J is TRBJ1-1 and V is TRBV5-6; 8 bases are shared with TRBD1. There are 15 residues in the CDR3. Trimming cost V 3 bases and J 1 base; bases outside gene matches: 5. CDR1 is SGHDT and CDR2 is YYEEEE in the germline V gene. CDR3 coding DNA: TGTGCCAGCAGCTGGACAGGGCGAGGGAACACTGAAGCTTTCTTT. It yields the protein CASSWTGRGNTEAFF.

On this clone: Relative to the germline gene, one junction end is altered; a read error may explain this. J is TRBJ1-2 and V is TRBV7-8, with TRBD1 as a possible D gene (6 bases). The CDR3 consists of 11 residues. Germline V lookup: CDR1 SGHVS, CDR2 FQNEAQ. The CDR3 sequence: CASSLQLDSNF. CDR3 DNA: TGTGCCAGCAGCCTCCAATTGGACAGCAACTTC.

This clone was found once. The V and J genes are TRBV5-4 and TRBJ2-5; D may be TRBD2 (6 bases). The V end lost 3 bases, the J end lost 3 bases, and 9 bases lay between the germline ends. Germline V gene lookup returns CDR1 SGHNT and CDR2 YYREEE (reference sequence). The CDR3 has 13 residues. CDR3 nucleotide sequence: TGTGCCAGCAGCTGGCGGGGCGAAGAGACCCAGTACTTC. This codes for CASSWRGEETQYF. Complete variable domain (other parts from reference TRBV5-4 and TRBJ2-5): ETGVTQSPTHLIKTRGQQVTLRCSSQSGHNTVSWYQQALGQGPQFIFQYYREEENGRGNFPPRFSGLQFPNYSSELNVNALELDDSALYLCASSWRGEETQYFGPGTRLLVL.

In DNA, the CDR3 is TGTGCCAGCAGCCGGGTGACAGATACGCAGTATTTT. Translated, it gives CASSRVTDTQYF. The V gene is TRBV7-2, the J gene TRBJ2-3, with D hard to call. The germline CDR1 and CDR2 sequences are SGHTA and FQGNSA. Trimming shortened V by 5 bases and J by 3 bases, and 6 bases separated the two germline ends. This CDR3 is 12 amino acids long.

The chain uses TRBV7-2 and TRBJ2-1, with TRBD1 matching 8 bases. The germline V gene encodes CDR1 SGHTA and CDR2 FQGNSA. The CDR3 length is 15 residues. V trimming: 4 bases; J trimming: 6 bases; junction bases outside the gene matches: 8. The CDR3 sequence is CASSSAGQDTNEQFF. The CDR3, as DNA: TGTGCCAGCAGCTCCGCGGGACAGGATACCAATGAGCAGTTCTTC.

V is TRBV19 and J is TRBJ2-5; tentative D call: TRBD1 (5 bases). Germline V gene lookup returns CDR1 LNHDA and CDR2 SQIVND (reference sequence). V lost 5 bases to trimming and J lost 1 base, with 11 bases between them. The CDR3 covers 14 residues. CDR3 nucleotides: TGTGCCAGTAGTTCCCCGCAGGGCCAAGAGACCCAGTACTTC. Translated, it gives CASSSPQGQETQYF.

V gene TRBV6-6 combines with J gene TRBJ2-2, with D hard to call. Germline CDR1 and CDR2: MNHNY and SVGAGI (reference sequence). The CDR3 is made up of 15 amino acids. The CDR3 spells CALGRQNANTGELFF. The CDR3 DNA reads as TGTGCTCTAGGCCGCCAGAACGCGAACACCGGGGAGCTGTTTTTT.

The chain recombines TRBV7-9 with TRBJ2-7; 7 bases match TRBD1. The CDR3 is made up of 14 amino acids. Trimming at V came to 4 bases and at J to 1 base, leaving 4 bases not matched to a gene. Germline CDR1 SEHNR, CDR2 FQNEAQ (reference sequence). The CDR3: CASSSTTGSYEQYF. CDR3 sequence (DNA): TGTGCCAGCAGCTCAACGACAGGGTCCTACGAGCAGTACTTC.

The J gene is TRBJ2-3, the V gene TRBV19; possible D gene TRBD2, 5 bases. From germline, CDR1 is LNHDA and CDR2 SQIVND (reference sequence). The CDR3 is made up of 15 amino acids. Deletions cut 6 bases from V and 4 bases from J, with 17 bases between. The CDR3 DNA reads as TGTGCCAGTAGCGAATCGTTTCTAGCAGCAGATACGCAGTATTTT. The encoded protein is CASSESFLAADTQYF.

The sample holds one count of this clone. The V gene is TRBV12-3 or TRBV12-4, the J gene TRBJ1-1; 7 bases map to TRBD1. This CDR3 is built from 13 residues. J was trimmed by 9 bases and V by 3 bases; bases with no gene match: 7. In nucleotides, the CDR3 is TGTGCCAGCAGTTTGGCCGGACAGGACAAAGCTTTCTTT. Amino acids: CASSLAGQDKAFF.

This rearrangement joins TRBV11-3 to TRBJ2-3, with D possibly being TRBD2 (6 bases). The CDR3 is 15 amino acids. Germline V gene data show CDR1 as SGHNT and CDR2 as YENEEA. V was clipped by 5 bases and J by 0 bases, with 12 bases between them. This CDR3 reads CASSDRDSSTDTQYF. CDR3 nucleotide sequence: TGTGCCAGCAGCGACCGGGACTCCAGCACAGATACGCAGTATTTT. Using reference TRBV11-3 and TRBJ2-3 for the parts outside the CDR3, the full variable domain is EAGVVQSPRYKIIEKKQPVAFWCNPISGHNTLYWYLQNLGQGPELLIRYENEEAVDDSQLPKDRFSAERLKGVDSTLKIQPAELGDSAVYLCASSDRDSSTDTQYFGPGTRLTVL.

The chain recombines TRBV6-5 with TRBJ2-2, with TRBD2 matching 9 bases. V trimming: 6 bases; J trimming: 1 base; junction bases outside the gene matches: 3. Looked up from germline, CDR1 is MNHEY and CDR2 is SVGAGI. There are 15 residues in the CDR3. The CDR3 coding sequence is TGTGCCAGCAGGTCGACTAGCGGGAACACCGGGGAGCTGTTTTTT. This gives the protein CASRSTSGNTGELFF.

V and J are TRBV4-2 and TRBJ2-3; 10 bases line up with TRBD2. This CDR3 has 15 residues. The germline CDR1 and CDR2 sequences are LGHNA and YNFKEQ. The V gene end was trimmed by 4 bases and the J gene end by 0 bases; junction bases not matched to a gene: 1. CDR3 nucleotides: TGTGCCAGCAGCCGGACTAGCGGTAGCACAGATACGCAGTATTTT. Translation gives CASSRTSGSTDTQYF.

V and J are TRBV27 and TRBJ2-3; the D gene is possibly TRBD2 (7 bases). This CDR3 contains 15 residues. V dropped 6 bases and J dropped 0 bases, with 13 bases sitting between them. CDR1 is MNHEY, CDR2 SMNVEV, per germline (reference sequence). CDR3 sequence: CASSPGGRSTDTQYF. The CDR3 coding sequence is TGTGCCAGCAGCCCCGGGGGGCGGAGCACAGATACGCAGTATTTT.